This T cell receptor beta chain was recorded in a study of shared clonotypes between healthy human individuals. The study, taken as a whole, reports: The naive CD4 repertoires of a few donors were compared, and roughly 5% of clonotypes were shared. Limitation of the genetic and exposure-history diversity represented came from the few donors.

CDR1 is LNHDA and CDR2 is SQIVND in the germline V gene (reference sequence). The CDR3 runs to 18 residues. V lost 5 bases, J lost 5 bases, and 16 bases stayed unmatched. A word on this clone: Its antigen remains unknown.

Deep-level assay runs were performed. Libraries were prepared by immunoSEQ multiplex PCR; TCRdb keeps only in-frame clonotypes and omits some of them. Of millions of clones in the sample, 93% were seen once. Naive CD8 cells comprised CD45RO-negative, CCR7-positively selected cells, excluding terminally differentiated effector memory CD45RA+ cells. The specimen was naive CD8+ T cells from PBMCs. The chain employs TRBV19 and TRBJ2-1; TRBD2 matches 9 bases. The sequence was obtained from a man between 18 and 35 years old in good health. Some clones in this sample may be carry-over from other donors' samples. The CDR3 DNA sequence: TGTGCCAGTAGTTCGGGTGCCCTTAGCGGGAGCTTGGACAATGAGCAGTTCTTC. It is translated as CASSSGALSGSLDNEQFF.